This T cell receptor (beta chain) was obtained from a study of OX40 agonist ivuxolimab in advanced cancers. Study-wide background: Patients receiving dose escalation had hepatocellular carcinoma, melanoma, renal cell or head and neck cancer. Study-wide results and caveats: Among the nonresponders, some also had low normalized T-cell clonal expansion.

Assay used: immunoSEQ multiplex PCR; TCRdb lists only in-frame clones, some missing. The sample lists 65,000 to 80,000 clones; about 89% were seen once. V lost 1 base and J lost 11, with 10 bases in between. CDR3 size: 12 residues. Looked up from germline, CDR1 is SEHNR and CDR2 is FQNEAQ (reference sequence). At cycle 4 day 1, cycle 7 day 1, and baseline, blood was sampled. In regard to this clone: Its antigen is not identified.

This receptor was obtained from an adult with an advanced solid tumor such as melanoma, head and neck, liver or kidney cancer. The chain employs TRBV7-9 and TRBJ2-3; D might be TRBD1 (5 bases). This sample comprised CD4+ or CD8+ T cells sorted from blood, obtained in a trial of the OX40 agonist ivuxolimab. CDR3 loop: CASSLDYRRQYF. The CDR3 DNA is TGTGCCAGCAGCTTAGATTACAGGCGGCAGTATTTT.